Below, 9 T cell receptor beta chains from the same sample are listed, as sequenced in a study of shared clonotypes between healthy human individuals. Sequenced by immunoSEQ multiplex PCR; TCRdb stores in-frame clones only, minus some. The repertoire consists of more than 400,000 clones, with 70% to 85% occurring once and the leading ten covering around 12%. The material sequenced was PBMCs. The receptors stem from a woman aged 40-49 years in good health. Some clones in this sample may be carry-over from other donors' samples.

The V and J genes are TRBV4-1 and TRBJ2-1; the match to TRBD2 covers 13 bases. CDR1 and CDR2 (germline): MGHRA, YSYEKL. This CDR3 spans 17 amino acids. Trimming at V came to 0 bases and at J to 11 bases, leaving 10 bases not matched to a gene. The CDR3 is CASSQEKGLAGPYKQFF. DNA of the CDR3: TGCGCCAGCAGCCAAGAAAAGGGACTAGCGGGGCCGTATAAGCAGTTCTTC.

V usage is TRBV30 and J usage is TRBJ2-1; D not certain. The CDR3 totals 11 residues. V lost 4 bases and J 5 bases, leaving 6 bases between the germline ends. The germline V gene has CDR1 GTSNPN and CDR2 SVGIG (reference sequence). The DNA for the CDR3 is TGTGCCTGGATCCGAAACAATGAGCAGTTCTTC. Amino acid sequence: CAWIRNNEQFF. Complete variable domain (other parts from reference TRBV30 and TRBJ2-1): SQTIHQWPATLVQPVGSPLSLECTVEGTSNPNLYWYRQAAGRGLQLLFYSVGIGQISSEVPQNLSASRPQDRQFILSSKKLLLSDSGFYLCAWIRNNEQFFGPGTRLTVL.

The rearrangement links TRBV7-2 to TRBJ2-1, with TRBD2 identical over 9 bases. J gave up 10 bases and V 0 bases, and 10 bases lay outside the gene matches. The CDR3 has 16 amino acids. CDR1 SGHTA and CDR2 FQGNSA come from the germline V gene. The CDR3 sequence: CASSLADWREGREQFF. CDR3 nucleotides: TGTGCCAGCAGCTTAGCAGACTGGCGGGAGGGCCGGGAGCAGTTCTTC.

The sample holds a few counts of this clone. This chain joins TRBV27 and TRBJ2-4; D remains unclear. Germline V gene sequence: CDR1 MNHEY, CDR2 SMNVEV (reference sequence). The CDR3 is 14 amino acids. V gave up 6 bases and J gave up 14 bases, with 23 bases separating them. CDR3 nucleotide sequence: TGTGCCAGCAGCTCCCCCGGCTTGCATGGGCGGAAGTACTTC. Translation gives CASSSPGLHGRKYF.

Points on this clone: This is likely an artifact of a read error, given a far larger clone one base away. This CDR3 is also generated by other DNA sequences in the sample. The V and J genes are TRBV20-1 and TRBJ2-3; TRBD2 might be the D (6 bases). The CDR3 covers 10 residues. Germline lookup yields CDR1 DFQATT and CDR2 SNEGSKA (reference sequence). This CDR3 reads CSLGTSLQYF. The CDR3 DNA reads as TGCAGCCTGGGAACTAGCTTGCAGTATTTT.

This sequence joins TRBV7-2 and TRBJ2-2; 8 nucleotides agree with TRBD1. Germline trimming cut 7 bases from V and 3 bases from J; bases unmatched to any gene: 7. This CDR3 has 15 amino acids. The germline V gene encodes CDR1 SGHTA and CDR2 FQGNSA. Here the CDR3 DNA reads TGTGCCAGCACCGCCCAGGGGGCGGACACCGGGGAGCTGTTTTTT. Translated, it gives CASTAQGADTGELFF.

The chain carries TRBV29-1 and TRBJ2-7; 9 bases agree with TRBD2. Looked up from germline, CDR1 is SQVTM and CDR2 is ANQGSEA. After removal of 1 base from V and 2 bases from J, the junction contained 6 bases not matched to a gene. The CDR3 sequence is 15 residues long. The chain's CDR3 is CSVEGLSGGTYEQYF. DNA of the CDR3: TGCAGCGTTGAAGGTCTTAGCGGGGGAACCTACGAGCAGTACTTC.

J is TRBJ1-1 and V is TRBV20-1, with D possibly being TRBD1 (5 bases). V lost 3 bases and J 6 bases, leaving 5 bases between the germline ends. The CDR3 has 10 amino acids. The V gene's germline CDR1 is DFQATT and CDR2 SNEGSKA (reference sequence). The chain's CDR3 is CSARGAEAFF. In nucleotides, the CDR3 is TGCAGTGCTAGGGGGGCTGAAGCTTTCTTT.

This rearrangement joins TRBV7-8 to TRBJ2-7; no reliable D call. The V and J ends lost 5 bases and 4 bases respectively, with 15 bases between them. Germline V gives CDR1 SGHVS, CDR2 FQNEAQ. The CDR3 loop spans 14 amino acids. CDR3 bases: TGTGCCAGCAGCCTAAGCCCCGCAGTGTACGAGCAGTACTTC. It specifies CASSLSPAVYEQYF.